This TCR beta chain comes out of a study of shared clonotypes between healthy human individuals (dated by TCRdb to about 2020). For the study in its entirety: A couple of women and a few men aged 18 to 49 years were included in the cohort. For each donor, three plates each were used for CD4 naive and CD4 memory, two plates were used for CD8 naive, and one plate was used for CD8 memory. To estimate repertoire size and how much clonotype sharing occurs between individuals, the study deeply sequenced the blood TCR repertoires of about five healthy adults. To increase sequencing depth and limit assay-specific biases, TCR repertoire library preparation and sequencing were carried out by different laboratories using diverse techniques. Between about 0.94 and 8.9 billion PBMCs per donor were obtained by leukapheresis. Summary of the overall study and its limitations: Even with the large sequencing depth, rarefaction of the sorted-subset datasets indicated that sequencing was incomplete. Based on pairwise subsampling, the degree of clonotype sharing among donors was expected to be affected by sequencing depth. Sampling was restricted to blood, and TCR repertoires in tissue are likely to differ from TCR repertoires in blood. When a few donors were compared, the shared fraction of clonotypes was 5% to 6.5% for naive CD4, about 4% for naive CD8, more than 2% for memory CD4, and approximately 0.4% for memory CD8. Compared with non-shared clonotypes, clonotypes shared by all four sorted-subset donors had higher generation probabilities. Because the study included a small number of donors, the genetic and exposure-history diversity represented was limited. Larger estimated clonotype richness was generally found for naive subsets than for memory subsets.

Using the deep immunoSEQ assay, multiplex PCR amplified TCR CDR3 regions from genomic DNA. Genomic DNA extracted from each cell subset was distributed evenly over all wells of several immunoSEQ 96-well plates, and each plate served as one replicate. For sorted subsets, each replicate PCR was loaded with about 0.2 ug genomic DNA, equivalent to 25,000 to 35,000 T cell genomes. The purified libraries were quantified using a Qubit 3.0 fluorometer, sized with a Bioanalyzer 2100, and then quantified again using the KAPA Library Quantification kit. Every immunoSEQ 96-well plate was sequenced on a separate single-read 150-cycle Illumina NextSeq 550 flow cell. As for how the authors treated the data: Because only junctional sequences without quality scores were contained in the immunoSEQ output, filtering matching that applied to full-length reads could not be performed. Sequences were annotated with PyIR, a Python wrapper for IgBLAST v1.9, using IMGT germline references to assign V/J genes and CDR3. Any read was removed if the V/J assignment was weak (E-value above 1e-6), the CDR3 was missing, or the read contained stop codons, out-of-frame junctions, or ambiguous translated residues. V3J clonotypes were defined as sequences sharing an identical inferred V gene, J gene, and CDR3 amino acid sequence. The percentage overlap between two repertoires was calculated by dividing the number of shared unique clonotypes by the size of the smaller repertoire. RTK rarefaction, the Chao1 estimator, and Recon v2.1 estimates of unobserved clonotypes were used to assess repertoire richness. Generation probabilities were computed with OLGA for all TCRbeta clonotypes obtained by the gDNA method from a few donors. TCRdb took this table from immuneACCESS and kept in-frame rearrangements with V and J called. Such tables lack part of the clones; where checked against another copy, unresolved V genes explain under half of the gap, and the rest is unexplained. V and J calls and clone size are copied from that table; D and trimming were computed from the DNA. This sample comprises about 1.1 million clones, 60% to 80% of them detected only once. The ten largest clones take up approximately 0.95% of the sample.

Healthy HIV-negative adults with no recently reported acute infections or vaccinations were included as donors. Only Caucasian adults living in Nashville, Tennessee, USA were represented among the donors. CD4+ T cells were enriched by magnetic negative selection, after which naive cells were positively selected on CD45RA and the negative fraction was taken as the memory subset. Blood was collected by leukapheresis, and PBMCs were isolated by Ficoll-Histopaque density gradient centrifugation and then cryopreserved in liquid nitrogen vapor phase. Purity and quantity of every magnetically sorted T cell population were checked by analytical flow cytometry. Each sorted fraction had its genomic DNA isolated and then quantified by UV absorbance on a Nanodrop 2000c. CDR1 PRHDT and CDR2 FYEKMQ were looked up in the germline V gene (reference sequence). Trimming accounts for 5 bases at V and 4 bases at J, while the number of junction bases matched to no gene is 11. Taken from cysteine to phenylalanine, the CDR3 has 16 residues. CDR3 DNA is the only sequence kept; it has 48 bases, read in frame from the first base.

About this clone: The clone's antigen remains unknown. No much larger clone is present one base from it, and per-base qualities are unavailable.

The sequence was obtained from a man aged 18 to 29 in good health. Some clones in this sample may be carry-over from other donors' samples. The V gene is TRBV13 and the J gene is TRBJ2-1; TRBD2 aligns with 7 central bases. The sequenced sample consisted of memory CD4+ T cells from PBMCs. The sample's cell subset or site label is to be understood as: CD45RA-negative fraction. The CDR3 protein: CASSPQSTSSYNEQFF. The nucleotide sequence is TGTGCCAGCAGCCCACAGTCGACTAGCTCATACAATGAGCAGTTCTTC.